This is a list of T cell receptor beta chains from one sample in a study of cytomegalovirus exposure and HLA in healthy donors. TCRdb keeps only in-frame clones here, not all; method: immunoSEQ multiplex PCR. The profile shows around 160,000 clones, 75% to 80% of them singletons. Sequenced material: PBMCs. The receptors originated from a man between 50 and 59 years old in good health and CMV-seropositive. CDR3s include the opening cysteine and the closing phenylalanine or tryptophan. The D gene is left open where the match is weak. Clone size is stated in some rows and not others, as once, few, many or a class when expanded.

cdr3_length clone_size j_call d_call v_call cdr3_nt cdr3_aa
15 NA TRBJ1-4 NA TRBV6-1 TGTGCCAGCACTAAGCAGGGAGGAACTAATGAAAAACTGTTTTTT CASTKQGGTNEKLFF
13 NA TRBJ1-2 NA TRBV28 TGTGCCAGCAGTTTGCGGCGGGGGGATGGCTACACCTTC CASSLRRGDGYTF
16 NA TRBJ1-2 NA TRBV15 TGTGCCACCTCCTTATTATGGCAGGGCGAGGACTATGGCTACACCTTC CATSLLWQGEDYGYTF
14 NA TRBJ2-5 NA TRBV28 TGTGCCAGCAGTCCGCGGACAGCGCAAGAGACCCAGTACTTC CASSPRTAQETQYF
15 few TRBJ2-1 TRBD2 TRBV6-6 TGTGCCAGCAGTTCAGCGGGGGGTCCCGCAAATGAGCAGTTCTTC CASSSAGGPANEQFF
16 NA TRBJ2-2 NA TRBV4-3 TGCGCCAGCAGCCAAGTAATAGGGGGAAACACCGGGGAGCTGTTTTTT CASSQVIGGNTGELFF
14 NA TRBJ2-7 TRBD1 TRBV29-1 TGCAGCGTCGCCGAACAGGGGCGAAACTACGAGCAGTACTTC CSVAEQGRNYEQYF
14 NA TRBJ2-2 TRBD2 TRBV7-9 TGTGCCAGCAGCTCCGTTCGGGGGGCCGGGGAGCTGTTTTTT CASSSVRGAGELFF
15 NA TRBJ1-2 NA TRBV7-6 TGTGCCAGCAGCTTAGGACCCTCAGGGGCAGATGGCTACACCTTC CASSLGPSGADGYTF
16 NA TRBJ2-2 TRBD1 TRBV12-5 TGTGCTAGTGGTTTGGGGACAGGGGAGAACACCGGGGAGCTGTTTTTT CASGLGTGENTGELFF
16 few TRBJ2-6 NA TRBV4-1 TGCGCCAGCAGCCAAGATGCGGGCTCTGGGGCCAACGTCCTGACTTTC CASSQDAGSGANVLTF
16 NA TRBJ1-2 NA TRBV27 TGTGCCAGCAGTTTTGGACCCGAGACAGCTAACTATGGCTACACCTTC CASSFGPETANYGYTF
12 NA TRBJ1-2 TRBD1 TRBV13 TGTGCCACCTTAACGGGACAGCGAGCTCGCACCTTC CATLTGQRARTF
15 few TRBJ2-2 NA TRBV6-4 TGTGCCAGCACTGTCCGGGCGGGGAACACCGGGGAGCTGTTTTTT CASTVRAGNTGELFF
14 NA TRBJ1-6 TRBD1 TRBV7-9 TGTGCCAGCAGCCGGACAGGGGAGAATTCACCCCTCCACTTT CASSRTGENSPLHF
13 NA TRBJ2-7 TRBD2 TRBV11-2 TGTGCCAGCACCCGAGGACTAGCGGGGGAGCAGTACTTC CASTRGLAGEQYF
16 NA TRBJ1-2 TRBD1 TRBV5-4 TGTGCCAGCAGCTTGGCGGGGGCAGGGGGCACCTATGGCTACACCTTC CASSLAGAGGTYGYTF
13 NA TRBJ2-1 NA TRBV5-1 TGCGCCAGCAGCTTGAAGGGGGTCAGTGAGCAGTTCTTC CASSLKGVSEQFF
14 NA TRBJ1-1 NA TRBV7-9 TGTGCCAGCAGCTTAGATCAGGGCCACACTGAAGCTTTCTTT CASSLDQGHTEAFF
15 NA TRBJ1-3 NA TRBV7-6 TGTGCCAGCAGCCGAGACAGTCCCGTGGGAAACACCATATATTTT CASSRDSPVGNTIYF
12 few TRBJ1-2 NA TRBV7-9 TGTGCCAGCAGCGCGAGACAATATGGCTACACCTTC CASSARQYGYTF
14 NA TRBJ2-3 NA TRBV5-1 TGCGCCAGCTCAGGAGGGGGGGTCGCAGATACGCAGTATTTT CASSGGGVADTQYF
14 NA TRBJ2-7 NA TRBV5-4 TGTGCCAGCAGCTTCTGGGGCGAGTCCTACGAGCAGTACTTC CASSFWGESYEQYF
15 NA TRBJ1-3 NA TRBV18 TGTGCCAGCTCACCACCGACAAGATTAGTAAACACCATATATTTT CASSPPTRLVNTIYF
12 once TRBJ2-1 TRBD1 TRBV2 TGTGCAACAAGAACCAGGGGGCATGAGCAGTTCTTC CATRTRGHEQFF
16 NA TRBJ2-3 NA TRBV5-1 TGCGCCAGCAGCTTGGGAGGGCGACTACCCACAGATACGCAGTATTTT CASSLGGRLPTDTQYF
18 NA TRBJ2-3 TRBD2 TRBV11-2 TGTGCCAGCAGCTTTTCACTGACTAGCGGGGGGGTCGCAGATACGCAGTATTTT CASSFSLTSGGVADTQYF
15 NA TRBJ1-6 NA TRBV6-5 TGTGCCAGCACCTCAGTGGCCAGGGAGGATTCACCCCTCCACTTT CASTSVAREDSPLHF
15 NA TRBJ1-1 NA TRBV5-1 TGCGCCAGCAGCTTGGTGAAGGGGGGGCACACTGAAGCTTTCTTT CASSLVKGGHTEAFF
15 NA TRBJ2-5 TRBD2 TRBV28 TGTGCCAGCAGTTTGAGCGGGGTCGGGGAAGAGACCCAGTACTTC CASSLSGVGEETQYF
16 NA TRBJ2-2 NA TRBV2 TGTGCCAGCAGTGAACTTACGGGGGCGAACACCGGGGAGCTGTTTTTT CASSELTGANTGELFF
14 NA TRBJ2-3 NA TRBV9 TGTGCCAGCAGCGGCGGGGCTATAACAGATACGCAGTATTTT CASSGGAITDTQYF
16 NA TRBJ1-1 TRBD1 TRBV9 TGTGCCAGCAGCTCGGGACAGGGGCCTCTGGGCACTGAAGCTTTCTTT CASSSGQGPLGTEAFF
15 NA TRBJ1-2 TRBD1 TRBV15 TGTGCCACCAGCAGAGTGGGACAGGGGGTGAGTGGCTACACCTTC CATSRVGQGVSGYTF
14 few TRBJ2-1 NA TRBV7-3 TGTGCCAGCAGCCCCCTGGGAGGCTACAATGAGCAGTTCTTC CASSPLGGYNEQFF
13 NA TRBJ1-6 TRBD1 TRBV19 TGTGCCAGTAGTATCAGGGGGTATTCACCCCTCCACTTT CASSIRGYSPLHF
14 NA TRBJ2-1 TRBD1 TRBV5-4 TGTGCCAGCAGCTTGGGACAGGGACACAATGAGCAGTTCTTC CASSLGQGHNEQFF
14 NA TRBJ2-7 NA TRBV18 TGTGCCAGCTCACCACGACAGGACTCCTACGAGCAGTACTTC CASSPRQDSYEQYF
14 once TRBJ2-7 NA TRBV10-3 TGTGCCATCAGTGAAGCAGGGGTCAACCACGAGCAGTACTTC CAISEAGVNHEQYF
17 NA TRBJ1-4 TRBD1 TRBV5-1 TGCGCCAGCAGCACCCCGACAGGGATGAGGAAGGATGAAAAACTGTTTTTT CASSTPTGMRKDEKLFF
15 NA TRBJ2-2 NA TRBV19 TGTGCCAGTAGTATGAGGCTAGGGGGCACCGGGGAGCTGTTTTTT CASSMRLGGTGELFF
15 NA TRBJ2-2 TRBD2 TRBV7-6 TGTGCCAGCAGCTTAGAATTAGCGGGCACCGGGGAGCTGTTTTTT CASSLELAGTGELFF
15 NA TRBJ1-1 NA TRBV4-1 TGCGCCAGCAGCCAAGTTGCAGGGGCAAACACTGAAGCTTTCTTT CASSQVAGANTEAFF
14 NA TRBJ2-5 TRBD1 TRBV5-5 TGTGCCAGCAGCCTTGGACAGGGTAGAGAGACCCAGTACTTC CASSLGQGRETQYF
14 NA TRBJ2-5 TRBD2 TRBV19 TGTGCCAGTAGTGCGGGACTAGCAAGAGAGACCCAGTACTTC CASSAGLARETQYF